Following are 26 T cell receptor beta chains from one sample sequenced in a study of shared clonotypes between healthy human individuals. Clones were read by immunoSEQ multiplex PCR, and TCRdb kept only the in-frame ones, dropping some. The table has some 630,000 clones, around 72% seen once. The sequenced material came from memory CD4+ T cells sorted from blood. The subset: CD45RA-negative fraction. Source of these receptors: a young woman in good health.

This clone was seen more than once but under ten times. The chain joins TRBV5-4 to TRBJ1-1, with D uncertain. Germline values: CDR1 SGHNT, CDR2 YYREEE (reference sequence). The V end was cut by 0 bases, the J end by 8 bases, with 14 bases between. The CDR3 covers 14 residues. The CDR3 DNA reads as TGTGCCAGCAGCTTGGAAGATAATAATATGGAAGCTTTCTTT. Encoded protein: CASSLEDNNMEAFF.

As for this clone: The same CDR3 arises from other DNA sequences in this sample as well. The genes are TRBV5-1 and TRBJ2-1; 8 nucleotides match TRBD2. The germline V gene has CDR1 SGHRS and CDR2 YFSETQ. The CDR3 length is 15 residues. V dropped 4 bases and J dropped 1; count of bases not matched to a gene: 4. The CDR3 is CASSLASGSYNEQFF. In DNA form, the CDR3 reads TGCGCCAGCAGCCTCGCTAGCGGGTCCTACAATGAGCAGTTCTTC.

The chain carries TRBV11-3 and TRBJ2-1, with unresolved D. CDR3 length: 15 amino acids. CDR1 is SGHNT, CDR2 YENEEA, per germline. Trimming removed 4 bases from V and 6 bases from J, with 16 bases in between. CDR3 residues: CASSSRGEAFNEQFF. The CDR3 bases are TGTGCCAGCAGCTCCCGCGGCGAGGCTTTCAATGAGCAGTTCTTC. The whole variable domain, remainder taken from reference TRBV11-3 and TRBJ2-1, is EAGVVQSPRYKIIEKKQPVAFWCNPISGHNTLYWYLQNLGQGPELLIRYENEEAVDDSQLPKDRFSAERLKGVDSTLKIQPAELGDSAVYLCASSSRGEAFNEQFFGPGTRLTVL.

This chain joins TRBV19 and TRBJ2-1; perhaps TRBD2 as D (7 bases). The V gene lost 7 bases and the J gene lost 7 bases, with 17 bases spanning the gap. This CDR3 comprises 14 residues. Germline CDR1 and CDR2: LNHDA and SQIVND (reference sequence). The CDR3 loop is CASKPRGANNEQFF. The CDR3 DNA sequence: TGTGCCAGTAAGCCCCGGGGGGCTAATAATGAGCAGTTCTTC.

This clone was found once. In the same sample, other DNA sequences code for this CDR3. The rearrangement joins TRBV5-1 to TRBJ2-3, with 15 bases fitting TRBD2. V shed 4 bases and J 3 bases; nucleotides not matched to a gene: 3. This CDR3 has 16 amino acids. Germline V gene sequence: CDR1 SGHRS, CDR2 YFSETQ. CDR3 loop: CASSRGTSGRTDTQYF. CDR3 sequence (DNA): TGCGCCAGCAGCCGGGGGACTAGCGGGAGGACAGATACGCAGTATTTT.

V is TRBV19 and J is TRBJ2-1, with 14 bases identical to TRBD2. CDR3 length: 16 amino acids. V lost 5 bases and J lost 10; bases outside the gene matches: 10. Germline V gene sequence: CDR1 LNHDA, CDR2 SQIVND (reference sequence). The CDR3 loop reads CASSRPRTSGRYEQFF. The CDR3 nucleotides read TGTGCCAGTAGTCGCCCGCGGACTAGCGGGAGGTACGAGCAGTTCTTC.

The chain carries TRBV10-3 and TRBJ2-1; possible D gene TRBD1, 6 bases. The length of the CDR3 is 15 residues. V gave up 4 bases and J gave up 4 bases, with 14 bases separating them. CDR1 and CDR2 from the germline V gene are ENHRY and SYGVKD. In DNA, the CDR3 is TGTGCCATCAGTGGGACAGCCTCAACTTACAATGAGCAGTTCTTC. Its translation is CAISGTASTYNEQFF.

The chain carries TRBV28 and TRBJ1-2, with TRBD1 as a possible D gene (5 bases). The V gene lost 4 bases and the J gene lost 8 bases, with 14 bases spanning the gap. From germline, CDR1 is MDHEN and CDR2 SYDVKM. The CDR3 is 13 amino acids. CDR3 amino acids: CASSSPGLSGYTF. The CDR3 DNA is TGTGCCAGCAGTTCCCCGGGGCTTAGCGGCTACACCTTC.

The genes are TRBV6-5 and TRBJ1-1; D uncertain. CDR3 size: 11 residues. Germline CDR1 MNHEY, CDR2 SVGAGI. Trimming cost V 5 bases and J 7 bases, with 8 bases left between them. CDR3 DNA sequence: TGTGCCAGCAGTCGAGGTTATGAAGCTTTCTTT. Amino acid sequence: CASSRGYEAFF.

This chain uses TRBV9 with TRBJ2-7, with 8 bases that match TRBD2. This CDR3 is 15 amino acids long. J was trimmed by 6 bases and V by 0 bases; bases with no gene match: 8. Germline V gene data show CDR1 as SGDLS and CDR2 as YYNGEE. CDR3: CASSVDELAGSEQYF. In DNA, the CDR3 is TGTGCCAGCAGCGTAGATGAGCTAGCGGGTTCCGAGCAGTACTTC.

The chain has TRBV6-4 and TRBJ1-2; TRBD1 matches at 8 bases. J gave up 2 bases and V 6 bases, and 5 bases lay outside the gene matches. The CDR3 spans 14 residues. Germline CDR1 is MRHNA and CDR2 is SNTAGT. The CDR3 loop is CASRPTGGNYGYTF. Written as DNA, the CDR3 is TGTGCCAGCAGGCCCACAGGGGGGAACTATGGCTACACCTTC.

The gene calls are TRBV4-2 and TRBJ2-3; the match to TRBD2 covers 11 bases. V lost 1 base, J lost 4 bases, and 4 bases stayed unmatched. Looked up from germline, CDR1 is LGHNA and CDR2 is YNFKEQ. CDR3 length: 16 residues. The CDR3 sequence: CASSQAGTSGADTQYF. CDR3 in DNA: TGTGCCAGCAGCCAAGCCGGGACTAGCGGCGCAGATACGCAGTATTTT.

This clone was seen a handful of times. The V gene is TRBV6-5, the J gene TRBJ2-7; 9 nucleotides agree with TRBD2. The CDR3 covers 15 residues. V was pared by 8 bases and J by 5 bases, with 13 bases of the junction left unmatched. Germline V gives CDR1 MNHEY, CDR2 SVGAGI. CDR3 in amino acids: CASAYGGVAGDEQYF. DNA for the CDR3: TGTGCCAGCGCCTATGGAGGGGTAGCGGGGGACGAGCAGTACTTC.

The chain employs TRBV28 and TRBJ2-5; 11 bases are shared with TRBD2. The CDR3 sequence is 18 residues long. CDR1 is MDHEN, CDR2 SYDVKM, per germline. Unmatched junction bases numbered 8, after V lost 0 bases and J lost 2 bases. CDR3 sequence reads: CASSLWTSGAGTQETQYF. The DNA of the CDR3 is TGTGCCAGCAGTTTATGGACTAGCGGGGCTGGAACGCAAGAGACCCAGTACTTC.

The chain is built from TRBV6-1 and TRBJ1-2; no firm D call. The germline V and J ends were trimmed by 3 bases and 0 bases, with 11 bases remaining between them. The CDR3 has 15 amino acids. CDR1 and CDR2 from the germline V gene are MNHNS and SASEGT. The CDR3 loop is CASSEAVSPNYGYTF. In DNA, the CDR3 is TGTGCCAGCAGTGAGGCGGTTAGTCCTAACTATGGCTACACCTTC.

The CDR3 sequence: CASSPLTSGRHTGELFF. Here the CDR3 DNA reads TGCGCCAGCAGCCCTCTGACTAGCGGGAGGCACACCGGGGAGCTGTTTTTT. The V call is TRBV5-1, the J call TRBJ2-2, with 13 bases fitting TRBD2. In germline, CDR1 is SGHRS, CDR2 YFSETQ. CDR3 size: 17 residues. V was pared by 4 bases and J by 3 bases, with 6 bases of the junction left unmatched.

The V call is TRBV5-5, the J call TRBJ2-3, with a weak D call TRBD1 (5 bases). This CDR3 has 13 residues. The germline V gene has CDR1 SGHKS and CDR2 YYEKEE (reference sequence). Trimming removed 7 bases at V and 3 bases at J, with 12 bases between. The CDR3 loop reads CASQGVGTDTQYF. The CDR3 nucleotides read TGTGCCAGCCAAGGGGTTGGGACAGATACGCAGTATTTT.

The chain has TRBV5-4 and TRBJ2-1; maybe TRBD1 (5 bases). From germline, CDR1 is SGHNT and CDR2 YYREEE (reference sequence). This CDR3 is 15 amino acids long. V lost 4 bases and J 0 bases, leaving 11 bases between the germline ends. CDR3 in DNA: TGTGCCAGCAGCGTACAGGCGAACTCCTACAATGAGCAGTTCTTC. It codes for CASSVQANSYNEQFF.

The CDR3 coding sequence is TGTGCCAGCAGCGAACAACCGGGACAGGGGGGCGAGCAGTACTTC. It specifies CASSEQPGQGGEQYF. The chain carries TRBV6-1 and TRBJ2-7, with 11 nucleotides matching TRBD1. This CDR3 has 15 residues. V was clipped by 6 bases and J by 6 bases; unmatched bases: 10. CDR1 MNHNS and CDR2 SASEGT come from the germline V gene.

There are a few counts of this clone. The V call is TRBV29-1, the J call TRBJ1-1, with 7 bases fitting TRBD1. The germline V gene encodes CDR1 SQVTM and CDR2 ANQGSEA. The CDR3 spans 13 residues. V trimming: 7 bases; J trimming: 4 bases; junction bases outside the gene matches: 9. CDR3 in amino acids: CSANYRGSTEAFF. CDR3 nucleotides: TGCAGCGCTAATTACAGGGGAAGCACTGAAGCTTTCTTT. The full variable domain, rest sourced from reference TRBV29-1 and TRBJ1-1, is SAVISQKPSRDICQRGTSLTIQCQVDSQVTMMFWYRQQPGQSLTLIATANQGSEATYESGFVIDKFPISRPNLTFSTLTVSNMSPEDSSIYLCSANYRGSTEAFFGQGTRLTVV.

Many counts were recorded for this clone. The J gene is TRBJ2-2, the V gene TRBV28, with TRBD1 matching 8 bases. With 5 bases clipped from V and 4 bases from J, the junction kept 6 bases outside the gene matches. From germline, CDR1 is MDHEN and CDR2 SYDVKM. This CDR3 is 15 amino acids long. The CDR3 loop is CASSREQGGTGELFF. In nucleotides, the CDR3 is TGTGCCAGCAGTAGGGAACAGGGGGGCACCGGGGAGCTGTTTTTT.

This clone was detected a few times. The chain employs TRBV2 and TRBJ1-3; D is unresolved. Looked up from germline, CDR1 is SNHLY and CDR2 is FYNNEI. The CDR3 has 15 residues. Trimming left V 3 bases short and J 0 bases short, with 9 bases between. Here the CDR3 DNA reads TGTGCCAGCAGTGAGCTAATAGACTCTGGAAACACCATATATTTT. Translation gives CASSELIDSGNTIYF.

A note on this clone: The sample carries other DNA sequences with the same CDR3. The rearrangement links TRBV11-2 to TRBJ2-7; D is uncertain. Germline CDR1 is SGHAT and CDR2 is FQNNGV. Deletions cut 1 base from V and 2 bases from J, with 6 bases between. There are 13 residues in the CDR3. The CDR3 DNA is TGTGCCAGCAGCTTAGGCATCGCCTACGAGCAGTACTTC. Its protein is CASSLGIAYEQYF.

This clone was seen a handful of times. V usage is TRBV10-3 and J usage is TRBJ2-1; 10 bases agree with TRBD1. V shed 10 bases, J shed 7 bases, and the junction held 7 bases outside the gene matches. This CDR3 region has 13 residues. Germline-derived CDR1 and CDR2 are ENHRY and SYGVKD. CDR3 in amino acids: CATRGQGRNEQFF. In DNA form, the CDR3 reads TGTGCCACCAGGGGACAGGGGCGAAATGAGCAGTTCTTC.

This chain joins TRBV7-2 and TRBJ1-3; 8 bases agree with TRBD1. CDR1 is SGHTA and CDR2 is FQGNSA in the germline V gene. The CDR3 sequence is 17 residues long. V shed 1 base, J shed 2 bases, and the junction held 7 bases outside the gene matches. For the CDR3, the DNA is TGTGCCAGCAGCTTAGTCCCTGCAGGGGGCCCTGGAAACACCATATATTTT. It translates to CASSLVPAGGPGNTIYF.

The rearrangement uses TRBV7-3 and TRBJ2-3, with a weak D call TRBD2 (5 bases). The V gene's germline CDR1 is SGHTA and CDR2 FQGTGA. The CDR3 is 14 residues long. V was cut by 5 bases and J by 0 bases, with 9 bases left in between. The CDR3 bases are TGTGCCAGCAGCCGTCGGACTAGCACAGATACGCAGTATTTT. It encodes CASSRRTSTDTQYF.